Sequencing of this T cell receptor beta chain was carried out in a study of shared clonotypes between healthy human individuals. General study results and limits: Among donors, clonotype sharing was expected to be affected by sequencing depth.

As for this clone: What it binds is not known. Since a far larger clone is one base different, this is likely a read error. Other nucleotide sequences in the sample specify the same CDR3.

It was around 0.3 ug DNA, around 30,000 T cell genomes, that went into each replicate PCR of unsorted PBMC. Libraries were prepared by immunoSEQ multiplex PCR; TCRdb keeps only in-frame clonotypes and omits some of them. Here the sample spans some 530,000 clones, over 75% being singletons. CDR1 is MNHNY and CDR2 is SVGAGI in the germline V gene (reference sequence). The CDR3 is 15 residues long. The V gene end was trimmed by 5 bases and the J gene end by 2 bases; junction bases not matched to a gene: 6. None of the donors, who were healthy HIV-negative adults, had recently had acute infections or vaccinations.

The chain combines TRBV6-6 with TRBJ1-1; 9 bases are shared with TRBD1. The sequence derives from a middle-aged woman in good health. Some clones in this sample may be carry-over from other donors' samples. The sample consisted of PBMCs. CDR3 nucleotides: TGTGCCAGCAGTCAACAGACAGGGGGTAACACTGAAGCTTTCTTT. Protein product: CASSQQTGGNTEAFF.